This T cell receptor (beta chain) was recovered during a study of read filtering for tumor transcriptome and immune sequencing. For the study at large: The cohort had about 16 men and over twelve women aged roughly 40 to 80, mean about 67 years.

Notes on the study in general: In IR-seq, single-read clonotypes were 75% to 90% of clonotypes but around 3.2% of reads. This fraction held mixed bone marrow immune cells after CD138-negative sorting.

This clonotype showed up many times. Its cognate antigen is unknown. The library was built from around 400 ng RNA with molecular barcoded adaptors for alpha/delta and beta/gamma chains. TCRdb itself ran the reads through MiXCR, one entry per CDR3 protein. The repertoire holds some 140,000 distinct CDR3 sequences, with about 12% as singletons. The TCR comes from a donor at least 40 years old with multiple myeloma. Source material: a population of CD138-negative cells sorted from bone marrow.

The CDR3 sequence: CSVKAGGLYEQYF. The CDR3 DNA reads TGCAGCGTCAAAGCGGGAGGTCTCTACGAGCAGTACTTC. The genes are TRBV29-1 and TRBJ2-7; TRBD2 matches 9 bases. The CDR3 spans 13 residues. V gave up 6 bases and J gave up 3 bases; unmatched junction bases: 6. The germline gives CDR1 SQVTM, CDR2 ANQGSEA.